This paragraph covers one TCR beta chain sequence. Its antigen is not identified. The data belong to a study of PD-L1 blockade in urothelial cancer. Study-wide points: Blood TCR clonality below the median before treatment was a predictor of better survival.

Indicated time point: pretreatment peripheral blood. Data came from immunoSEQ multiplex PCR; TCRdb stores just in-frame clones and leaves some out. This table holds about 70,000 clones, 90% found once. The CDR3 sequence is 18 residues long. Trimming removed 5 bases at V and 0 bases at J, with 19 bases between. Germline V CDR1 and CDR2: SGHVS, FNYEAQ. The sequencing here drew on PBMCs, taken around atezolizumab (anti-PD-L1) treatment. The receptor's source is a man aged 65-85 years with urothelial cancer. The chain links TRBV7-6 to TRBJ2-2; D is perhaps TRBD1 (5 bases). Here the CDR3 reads CASSPPGATAANTGELFF. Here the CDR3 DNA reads TGTGCCAGCAGCCCCCCTGGGGCGACGGCCGCGAACACCGGGGAGCTGTTTTTT.